This T cell receptor beta chain was sequenced for a study of shared clonotypes between healthy human individuals. Trimming pared 0 bases from V and 7 bases from J, leaving 7 bases between. From germline, CDR1 is SGHRS and CDR2 YFSETQ. CDR3 length: 13 amino acids. This clone was detected once. Here immunoSEQ multiplex PCR was the method, and the copy in TCRdb shows in-frame clones only, minus some. The table has hundreds of thousands of clones, more than 70% seen once. The V and J genes are TRBV5-1 and TRBJ2-2; D is uncertain. Sample: memory CD4+ T cells sorted from blood. Subset given: CD45RA-negative fraction. This clonotype was obtained from a woman aged 25 to 39 in good health. Here the CDR3 reads CASSLGAGGELFF. The CDR3 region has the DNA TGCGCCAGCAGCTTGGGGGCTGGCGGGGAGCTGTTTTTT.